The clone carrying this T cell receptor (beta chain) was observed once. Its antigen is unidentified. Some clones are missing from TCRdb's copy, which holds only in-frame ones; the method was immunoSEQ multiplex PCR. The repertoire has 9,500 to 12,000 clones, 55% to 80% of them found once; the top ten carry roughly 11%. These data belong to a study of CD4+ T cells in melanoma. Study results and caveats: Reportedly, melanoma neoantigen-specific CD4+ T cells showed varied differentiation states.

V was trimmed by 3 bases and J by 4 bases, leaving 3 bases between them. Germline CDR1 is SEHNR and CDR2 is FQNEAQ (reference sequence). This CDR3 has 11 residues. The sequence was obtained from a human donor with melanoma. The sample was cells from a culture (not recorded whether cultured in vitro). This chain joins TRBV7-9 and TRBJ1-2; no firm D call. The DNA for the CDR3 is TGTGCCAGCAGCTTGAGCTATGGCTACACCTTC. It codes for CASSLSYGYTF.